The 13 T cell receptor beta chains below come from one sample, sequenced in a study of cytomegalovirus exposure and HLA in healthy donors. PCR primers comprised 60 Vbeta and 13 Jbeta primers. The table came from immunoSEQ multiplex PCR; TCRdb's copy has only in-frame clones and leaves some out. The repertoire consists of roughly 120,000 clones, with 76% occurring once and the leading ten covering roughly 2%. The sequenced sample was PBMCs. The receptors stem from a man aged 45-65 years in good health and CMV-seronegative.

The V and J genes are TRBV4-3 and TRBJ2-3; a possible D gene is TRBD2 (5 bases). The germline V gene has CDR1 LGHNA and CDR2 YSLEER. This CDR3 spans 15 amino acids. V lost 4 bases, J lost 5 bases, and 16 bases lay in between. CDR3 sequence: CASSPAGRGEDTQYF. The CDR3 DNA sequence: TGCGCCAGCAGCCCCGCGGGCCGTGGGGAAGATACGCAGTATTTT.

The J gene is TRBJ1-2, the V gene TRBV2; no clear D gene. Germline V gives CDR1 SNHLY, CDR2 FYNNEI. V lost 2 bases and J lost 4, with 8 bases in between. This CDR3 has 13 amino acids. The CDR3 DNA reads as TGTGCCAGCAGTGAACGGAGGACCTATGGCTACACCTTC. Its protein is CASSERRTYGYTF.

V gene TRBV6-6 combines with J gene TRBJ1-6; 8 bases are a match to TRBD1. This CDR3 has 14 residues. CDR1 is MNHNY and CDR2 is SVGAGI in the germline V gene (reference sequence). J gave up 9 bases and V 7 bases, and 8 bases lay outside the gene matches. CDR3 region: CASNLNRGSSPLHF. In DNA, the CDR3 is TGTGCCAGCAATCTGAACAGGGGGTCTTCACCCCTCCACTTT.

The sample holds a few counts of this clone. The chain has TRBV6-6 and TRBJ1-1; D is undetermined. Looked up from germline, CDR1 is MNHNY and CDR2 is SVGAGI (reference sequence). The V gene lost 4 bases and the J gene lost 1 base, with 10 bases spanning the gap. The CDR3 runs 14 residues. The CDR3: CASSSAGGNTEAFF. In DNA form, the CDR3 reads TGTGCCAGCAGTTCAGCAGGAGGGAACACTGAAGCTTTCTTT.

The chain has TRBV6-5 and TRBJ1-1; 8 bases map to TRBD1. This CDR3 spans 16 amino acids. After removal of 2 bases from V and 5 bases from J, the junction contained 10 bases not matched to a gene. CDR1 is MNHEY and CDR2 is SVGAGI in the germline V gene. The DNA for the CDR3 is TGTGCCAGCAGTTACGCCAACAGGGGGGGAGGGACTGAAGCTTTCTTT. Protein: CASSYANRGGGTEAFF.

This clone was counted only a few times. The J gene is TRBJ1-1, the V gene TRBV6-5, with TRBD1 identical over 11 bases. Germline V lookup: CDR1 MNHEY, CDR2 SVGAGI. Trimming at V came to 6 bases and at J to 4 bases, leaving 4 bases not matched to a gene. The CDR3 is 14 residues long. CDR3 in DNA: TGTGCCAGCAGAGGGACAGGGGGTTTCACTGAAGCTTTCTTT. Protein: CASRGTGGFTEAFF.

The chain uses TRBV30 and TRBJ1-1; D perhaps matches TRBD1 (6 bases). The CDR3 extends over 14 amino acids. The germline V and J ends were trimmed by 2 bases and 5 bases, with 15 bases remaining between them. Germline CDR1 and CDR2: GTSNPN and SVGIG (reference sequence). CDR3 sequence reads: CAWSPRGGRTEAFF. For the CDR3, the DNA is TGTGCCTGGAGTCCCCGGGGGGGGCGGACTGAAGCTTTCTTT.

The genes are TRBV5-1 and TRBJ2-2; D is possibly TRBD1 (6 bases). V was pared by 4 bases and J by 4 bases, with 17 bases between. CDR3 length: 16 amino acids. Germline V gives CDR1 SGHRS, CDR2 YFSETQ. The CDR3 DNA reads as TGCGCCAGCAGCCCGAACAGGGCAGCGACCACCGGGGAGCTGTTTTTT. It is translated as CASSPNRAATTGELFF.

The sample holds a few counts of this clone. J is TRBJ1-4 and V is TRBV21-1. TRBV21-1 is designated a pseudogene. The CDR3 is made up of 14 amino acids. CDR3 DNA: TGTGCCAGCAGCAAGGGGGGACTAAATGAAAAACTGTTTTTT. Protein: CASSKGGLNEKLFF.

Comments on this clone: This same CDR3 is encoded by further DNA sequences in the sample. This rearrangement joins TRBV5-1 to TRBJ1-1; D not certain. Deletions cut 2 bases from V and 1 base from J, with 6 bases between. CDR3 size: 13 residues. Germline V CDR1 and CDR2: SGHRS, YFSETQ. The CDR3: CASSFGANTEAFF. The CDR3 region has the DNA TGCGCCAGCAGCTTTGGAGCGAACACTGAAGCTTTCTTT.

This clone occurred once. An end of the junction differs from the germline gene, which may be a read error. V is TRBV7-8 and J is TRBJ1-4; possibly TRBD1 for D (5 bases). The CDR3 spans 15 residues. CDR1 and CDR2 (germline): SGHVS, FQNEAQ. The CDR3 here is CATGRGPSGSEKLIF. The CDR3 DNA reads TGTGCCACCGGGAGGGGTCCTTCGGGGAGTGAAAAACTGATTTTT.

The rearrangement links TRBV6-5 to TRBJ2-3, with D possibly TRBD2 on 5 matching bases. Germline CDR1 reads MNHEY; CDR2 reads SVGAGI. The CDR3 length is 12 residues. Trimming left V 4 bases short and J 9 bases short, with 11 bases between. The CDR3 bases are TGTGCCAGCAGTTCCCAGTCGGGGACGCAGTATTTT. Amino acids: CASSSQSGTQYF.

This clone was found once. The genes are TRBV11-2 and TRBJ2-5, with a possible D match to TRBD1 (5 bases). The germline gives CDR1 SGHAT, CDR2 FQNNGV. The CDR3 spans 15 residues. With 1 base removed from V and 2 bases from J, the gap between germline ends came to 11 bases. The CDR3: CASSLARTKQETQYF. CDR3 DNA sequence: TGTGCCAGCAGCTTAGCGCGGACAAAACAAGAGACCCAGTACTTC.